Each of the 30 T cell receptor beta chains below was sequenced from the same sample in a study of T cells in Graves' hyperthyroidism and ophthalmopathy. TCR beta CDR3 region amplification was performed from RNA transcripts. The HTBI set primed first-round TCR CDR3 RT-PCR. TCRdb processed the multiplex PCR reads anew with MiXCR; each CDR3 protein has one entry. The repertoire holds approximately 720,000 distinct CDR3 sequences, roughly 20% seen once, with 16% in the top ten. The specimen sequenced was blood. The origin of the receptors is a woman aged 50 to 65 with Graves' hyperthyroidism that later progressed to Graves' ophthalmopathy.

In this sample, this clonotype turned up a few times. The chain recombines TRBV27 with TRBJ1-6; TRBD1 aligns across 8 bases. Germline V lookup: CDR1 MNHEY, CDR2 SMNVEV (reference sequence). V lost 5 bases, J lost 8 bases, and 8 bases stayed unmatched. This CDR3 spans 15 amino acids. CDR3 nucleotides: TGTGCCAGCAGTCCCAGAGGACAGGGAGATTCACCCCTCCACTTT. This encodes CASSPRGQGDSPLHF.

The V and J genes are TRBV6-1 and TRBJ2-1; no reliable D call. The ends were cut back, 11 bases at V and 3 bases at J, with 8 bases in the middle. The CDR3 is 11 residues long. Germline V gene lookup returns CDR1 MNHNS and CDR2 SASEGT. The CDR3 here is CACWIYNEQFF. The CDR3 nucleotides are TGTGCCTGCTGGATCTACAATGAGCAGTTCTTC.

At least ten counts were recorded for this clonotype. The rearrangement joins TRBV7-8 to TRBJ2-7; no clear D. Trimming cost V 1 base and J 0 bases, with 10 bases left between them. CDR3 size: 15 residues. Germline V gives CDR1 SGHVS, CDR2 FQNEAQ. The CDR3 reads CASSLERFNSYEQYF. CDR3 sequence (DNA): TGTGCCAGCAGCTTAGAACGATTCAACTCCTACGAGCAGTACTTC.

A remark on this clonotype: A much bigger clone sits one base away, suggesting this may be a read error. This chain uses TRBV7-9 with TRBJ2-3; 9 bases are a match to TRBD2. This CDR3 is built from 15 residues. Per germline, CDR1 SEHNR and CDR2 FQNEAQ (reference sequence). The CDR3 region has the DNA TGTGCCAACAGCTTAAGCGGGGGGCCCCCAGATACGCAGTATTTT. Translation: CANSLSGGPPDTQYF.

The chain combines TRBV3-1 with TRBJ2-1; no clear D gene. Germline V lookup: CDR1 LGHDT, CDR2 YNNKEL (reference sequence). The ends were cut back, 3 bases at V and 6 bases at J, with 12 bases in the middle. The CDR3 is 14 residues long. CDR3 sequence (DNA): TGTGCCAGCAGCCAGTCCCCTCTGGTCAATGAGCAGTTCTTC. Translated, it gives CASSQSPLVNEQFF.

The chain is built from TRBV12-3 or TRBV12-4 and TRBJ2-7; D is perhaps TRBD1 or TRBD2 (6 bases each). The V end lost 6 bases, the J end lost 6 bases, and 18 bases lay between the germline ends. The CDR3 is 14 residues long. The CDR3 here is CASSPGAGVGEQYF. The CDR3 DNA reads as TGTGCCAGCAGCCCGGGGGCAGGGGTGGGCGAGCAGTACTTC.

The rearrangement uses TRBV4-2 and TRBJ2-1; 7 bases are shared with TRBD2. CDR3 length equals 16 residues. Germline-derived CDR1 and CDR2 are LGHNA and YNFKEQ. J lost 8 bases, V lost 0 bases, and 10 bases had no gene match. For the CDR3, the DNA is TGTGCCAGCAGCCAAGATATTGGACTAGGGGTGTATGAGCAGTTCTTC. Translated, it gives CASSQDIGLGVYEQFF.

The genes are TRBV7-8 and TRBJ1-2; D remains ambiguous. The CDR3 consists of 15 residues. V lost 1 base and J 2 bases, leaving 11 bases between the germline ends. Germline V CDR1 and CDR2: SGHVS, FQNEAQ. In nucleotides, the CDR3 is TGTGCCAGCAGCTTAGAGGCAGAGCTAAACTATGGCTACACCTTC. Translating it yields CASSLEAELNYGYTF.

This clonotype was observed many times. This chain links TRBV3-1 with TRBJ1-1, with a tentative D call TRBD1 (6 bases). V was clipped by 5 bases and J by 4 bases, with 14 bases between them. Germline lookup yields CDR1 LGHDT and CDR2 YNNKEL (reference sequence). The CDR3 is 14 residues long. Written as DNA, the CDR3 is TGTGCCAGCAGCAAAGCCGACAGGACCACTGAAGCTTTCTTT. Protein: CASSKADRTTEAFF.

V is TRBV10-3 and J is TRBJ1-3; 7 bases align to TRBD1. V dropped 4 bases and J dropped 0; count of bases not matched to a gene: 9. This CDR3 spans 17 amino acids. Looked up from germline, CDR1 is ENHRY and CDR2 is SYGVKD. CDR3 bases: TGTGCCATCAGTGTAATAGGGGGCTATGACTCTGGAAACACCATATATTTT. Its translation is CAISVIGGYDSGNTIYF.

CDR3 residues: CASSPSDRAVEKLFF. The CDR3 DNA is TGTGCCAGCAGCCCGTCGGACAGGGCTGTGGAAAAACTGTTTTTT. The chain combines TRBV3-1 with TRBJ1-4; 8 bases align to TRBD1. CDR3 size: 15 residues. In germline, CDR1 is LGHDT, CDR2 YNNKEL (reference sequence). V shed 4 bases and J 8 bases; nucleotides not matched to a gene: 9.

Many counts were recorded for this clonotype. V is TRBV5-1 and J is TRBJ1-6, with 9 positions matching TRBD1. CDR1 is SGHRS, CDR2 YFSETQ, per germline. There are 15 residues in the CDR3. J lost 9 bases, V lost 0 bases, and 4 bases had no gene match. The CDR3 sequence is CASSLGTGESSPLHF. The CDR3 nucleotides read TGCGCCAGCAGCTTGGGGACAGGGGAGTCTTCACCCCTCCACTTT.

This clonotype has a handful of counts. This chain connects TRBV12-3 or TRBV12-4 to TRBJ2-2, with TRBD2 matching over 7 bases. This CDR3 region has 15 residues. J was trimmed by 6 bases and V by 1 base; bases with no gene match: 5. The CDR3: CASSLVGGKAGELFF. The CDR3 nucleotides read TGTGCCAGCAGTTTAGTCGGGGGGAAGGCCGGGGAGCTGTTTTTT.

The chain links TRBV5-1 to TRBJ2-3; perhaps D is TRBD1 or TRBD2 (7 bases each). CDR1 SGHRS and CDR2 YFSETQ come from the germline V gene. V lost 6 bases and J 5 bases, leaving 16 bases between the germline ends. The CDR3 is 14 amino acids. The CDR3 sequence is CASTRGGMGDTQYF. In DNA, the CDR3 is TGCGCCAGCACCAGGGGGGGCATGGGAGATACGCAGTATTTT.

This clonotype was seen ten or more times. The rearrangement uses TRBV20-1 and TRBJ1-5, with D tentatively TRBD1 (6 bases). CDR1 is DFQATT, CDR2 SNEGSKA, per germline (reference sequence). The ends were cut back, 2 bases at V and 4 bases at J, with 15 bases in the middle. The CDR3 is 15 residues long. The CDR3 bases are TGCAGTGCTAGATGGGACAACCAGGAAAATCAGCCCCAGCATTTT. It specifies CSARWDNQENQPQHF.

This chain joins TRBV19 and TRBJ1-1; D gene unclear. The CDR3 loop spans 15 amino acids. The V gene lost 7 bases and the J gene lost 1 base, with 16 bases spanning the gap. Germline V CDR1 and CDR2: LNHDA, SQIVND (reference sequence). DNA of the CDR3: TGTGCCAGTATGACCCCTCAGGCAGGGAACACTGAAGCTTTCTTT. Amino acids: CASMTPQAGNTEAFF.

This clonotype was observed a few times. The V and J genes are TRBV5-6 and TRBJ1-4, with 9 bases identical to TRBD1. Germline CDR1 SGHDT, CDR2 YYEEEE. This CDR3 has 14 amino acids. V lost 3 bases, J lost 8 bases, and 5 bases stayed unmatched. The CDR3: CASSWTGANEKLFF. DNA for the CDR3: TGTGCCAGCAGCTGGACAGGGGCAAACGAAAAACTGTTTTTT.

There are many counts of this clonotype. This chain connects TRBV20-1 to TRBJ2-1; 11 bases agree with TRBD2. This CDR3 spans 15 amino acids. Germline lookup yields CDR1 DFQATT and CDR2 SNEGSKA (reference sequence). After removal of 3 bases from V and 6 bases from J, the junction contained 7 bases not matched to a gene. CDR3 DNA sequence: TGCAGTGCTAGCTTTAGCGGGGGGGCTGGCAATGAGCAGTTCTTC. This translates into CSASFSGGAGNEQFF.

V gene TRBV7-9 combines with J gene TRBJ1-6; unclear D gene. V was cut by 11 bases and J by 8 bases, with 16 bases left in between. The length of the CDR3 is 13 residues. CDR1 SEHNR and CDR2 FQNEAQ come from the germline V gene (reference sequence). Here the CDR3 DNA reads TGTGCCGGCGCCCCCCCTGGGGATTCACCCCTCCACTTT. This codes for CAGAPPGDSPLHF.

As for this clonotype: At one end the junction does not follow the germline gene, possibly because of a read error. The rearrangement uses TRBV5-1 and TRBJ2-1; 10 bases agree with TRBD2. Germline values: CDR1 SGHRS, CDR2 YFSETQ. The CDR3 sequence is 14 residues long. DNA of the CDR3: TGCGCCAGCAGCCTTAGCGGGGGGCGGAATGGGCAGTTCTTC. As protein: CASSLSGGRNGQFF.

The V gene is TRBV7-2, the J gene TRBJ2-1; D possibly corresponds to TRBD1 (5 bases). CDR3 length equals 15 residues. Per germline, CDR1 SGHTA and CDR2 FQGNSA. The V gene lost 1 base and the J gene lost 5 bases, with 12 bases spanning the gap. CDR3 in DNA: TGTGCCAGCAGCTTAGATATGGCAGGGCACAATGAGCAGTTCTTC. Protein: CASSLDMAGHNEQFF.

This clonotype was observed at least ten times. The chain uses TRBV12-3 or TRBV12-4 and TRBJ1-3; D is undetermined. V lost 3 bases and J 3 bases, leaving 6 bases between the germline ends. The length of the CDR3 is 13 residues. The DNA of the CDR3 is TGTGCCAGCAGTTTCGGGGATGGAAACACCATATATTTT. Protein: CASSFGDGNTIYF.

This CDR3 is CASSFDPTSGTYEQYF. CDR3 nucleotide sequence: TGTGCCAGCAGCTTTGACCCAACTAGCGGAACATACGAGCAGTACTTC. The chain recombines TRBV7-9 with TRBJ2-7; 8 nucleotides agree with TRBD2. CDR1 SEHNR and CDR2 FQNEAQ come from the germline V gene (reference sequence). The CDR3 loop spans 16 amino acids. The trim removed 3 bases at V and 4 bases at J, leaving 11 bases unmatched.

This clonotype occurred a few times. This rearrangement joins TRBV9 to TRBJ1-1; TRBD1 aligns across 10 bases. The CDR3 spans 15 residues. Germline lookup yields CDR1 SGDLS and CDR2 YYNGEE. Trimming cost V 4 bases and J 7 bases; bases outside gene matches: 10. This chain's CDR3 is CASSSTATGGIEAFF. Here the CDR3 DNA reads TGTGCCAGCAGCTCCACCGCGACAGGGGGCATTGAAGCTTTCTTT.

This clonotype was counted only a few times. V and J are TRBV6-1 and TRBJ1-1, with no clear D. Germline V gene data show CDR1 as MNHNS and CDR2 as SASEGT. This CDR3 contains 14 residues. V was clipped by 8 bases and J by 4 bases, with 17 bases between them. CDR3 coding DNA: TGTGCCAGCTTTGTAGATTTACCTAGCACTGAAGCTTTCTTT. This gives the protein CASFVDLPSTEAFF.

This clonotype was recorded once. With a much larger clone just one base away, this may be a read error. V usage is TRBV18 and J usage is TRBJ1-2, with D possibly TRBD1 on 6 matching bases. The CDR3 runs to 13 residues. Germline loops: CDR1 KGHSH, CDR2 LQKENI. CDR3 amino acids: CASSPGDIYGYIF. CDR3 nucleotides: TGTGCCAGCTCACCAGGGGACATCTATGGCTACATCTTC. The variable domain in full, completed from reference TRBV18 and TRBJ1-2, reads NAGVMQNPRHLVRRRGQEARLRCSPMKGHSHVYWYRQLPEEGLKFMVYLQKENIIDESGMPKERFSAEFPKEGPSILRIQQVVRGDSAAYFCASSPGDIYGYIFGSGTRLTVV.

This clonotype was observed many times. This chain connects TRBV12-3 or TRBV12-4 to TRBJ1-1; TRBD1 might be the D (5 bases). V shed 5 bases and J shed 8 bases, with 15 bases lying between them. The CDR3 is 13 residues long. CDR3 in DNA: TGTGCCAGCAGTACCAGGGCGATACCAGAAGCTTTCTTT. Amino acids: CASSTRAIPEAFF.

The V call is TRBV7-9, the J call TRBJ1-3; possible D gene TRBD1, 5 bases. In germline, CDR1 is SEHNR, CDR2 FQNEAQ (reference sequence). V was shortened by 5 bases and J by 0 bases, with 11 bases between the two germline ends. The CDR3 is 15 amino acids. CDR3 coding DNA: TGTGCCAGCAGCCCCAGGGATTTCTCTGGAAACACCATATATTTT. Its protein product is CASSPRDFSGNTIYF.

This chain uses TRBV9 with TRBJ1-1; D not certain. V lost 4 bases and J lost 5, with 9 bases in between. The CDR3 is made up of 12 amino acids. CDR1 is SGDLS and CDR2 is YYNGEE in the germline V gene. The CDR3 protein is CASSSAETEAFF. The CDR3, as DNA: TGTGCCAGCAGCTCGGCAGAAACTGAAGCTTTCTTT.

This clonotype has a count of ten or more. This chain links TRBV3-1 with TRBJ1-1; a possible D gene is TRBD1 (5 bases). V lost 5 bases, J lost 0 bases, and 7 bases lay in between. CDR1 is LGHDT, CDR2 YNNKEL, per germline (reference sequence). This CDR3 is built from 13 residues. The CDR3: CASSDSLNTEAFF. The CDR3 nucleotides read TGTGCCAGCAGCGACAGTCTGAACACTGAAGCTTTCTTT.